This T cell receptor (beta chain) was retrieved from a study of blood T cell repertoires in COVID-19. V was shortened by 2 bases and J by 1 base, with 9 bases between the two germline ends. There are 15 residues in the CDR3. Germline loops: CDR1 SGHTA, CDR2 FQGTGA. This clone was counted only a few times. The assay was immunoSEQ multiplex PCR, and TCRdb's table has in-frame clones only and misses some. The sample lists about 170,000 clones, around 82% occurring once. Specimen: PBMCs or T cells enriched from blood (not recorded which). The chain joins TRBV7-3 to TRBJ2-1; D ambiguous. The TCR originated in a woman aged 50 to 60 in a cohort exposed to, infected with or recovered from COVID-19 (not recorded which). CDR3 loop: CASSLDTGSYNEQFF. The DNA for the CDR3 is TGTGCCAGCAGCTTAGACACTGGGTCCTACAATGAGCAGTTCTTC.